Below are 23 T cell receptor beta chains sequenced from a single sample in a study of shared clonotypes between healthy human individuals. Sequencing used immunoSEQ multiplex PCR; TCRdb keeps in-frame clones, though not all of them. The sample lists over a million clones; roughly 95% were seen once. The sequenced sample was naive CD4+ T cells sorted from blood. The subset here: CD45RA+ positively selected. The source is a man under 40 in good health.

V gene TRBV6-6 combines with J gene TRBJ1-2; the match to TRBD1 covers 7 bases. The V gene end was trimmed by 6 bases and the J gene end by 4 bases; junction bases not matched to a gene: 11. Germline V lookup: CDR1 MNHNY, CDR2 SVGAGI (reference sequence). The CDR3 is made up of 15 amino acids. This CDR3 reads CASSRTGDRAYGYTF. CDR3 bases: TGTGCCAGCAGCCGAACAGGGGATAGGGCCTATGGCTACACCTTC.

The chain joins TRBV28 to TRBJ1-2; TRBD1 matches 8 bases. The CDR3 totals 15 residues. The germline V gene encodes CDR1 MDHEN and CDR2 SYDVKM. V shed 5 bases and J 5 bases; nucleotides not matched to a gene: 10. The chain's CDR3 is CASSPHQGQGYGYTF. In nucleotides, the CDR3 is TGTGCCAGCAGTCCCCACCAAGGACAGGGATATGGCTACACCTTC.

This clone showed up just once. The chain uses TRBV7-9 and TRBJ2-5; TRBD2 might be the D (6 bases). Trimming left V 6 bases short and J 5 bases short, with 31 bases between. The CDR3 extends over 19 amino acids. The germline V gene has CDR1 SEHNR and CDR2 FQNEAQ (reference sequence). CDR3 region: CASSKREIMGSGSGETQYF. CDR3 nucleotide sequence: TGTGCCAGCAGTAAAAGGGAAATCATGGGGAGTGGAAGCGGGGAGACCCAGTACTTC.

CDR3 DNA: TGTGCCAGCAGACCTACTGGACTAGCGGAACGCAATGAGCAGTTCTTC. Its translation is CASRPTGLAERNEQFF. This rearrangement joins TRBV28 to TRBJ2-1; TRBD2 matches 10 bases. From germline, CDR1 is MDHEN and CDR2 SYDVKM. V shed 6 bases, J shed 6 bases, and the junction held 11 bases outside the gene matches. This CDR3 spans 16 amino acids.

The J gene is TRBJ2-3, the V gene TRBV21-1; TRBD2, the table's D call, was not compared with the DNA. TRBV21-1 is marked as a pseudogene. The CDR3 is made up of 17 amino acids. The CDR3 loop is CASTPHGASGRTDTQYF. CDR3 DNA: TGTGCCAGCACCCCTCACGGGGCTAGCGGGAGAACAGATACGCAGTATTTT.

The chain employs TRBV5-6 and TRBJ2-3; 7 positions agree with TRBD2. This CDR3 contains 16 residues. Per germline, CDR1 SGHDT and CDR2 YYEEEE. After removal of 3 bases from V and 6 bases from J, the junction contained 13 bases not matched to a gene. DNA of the CDR3: TGTGCCAGCAGCTCTGGAAGAGCGGGAAGGTTCGATACGCAGTATTTT. Protein: CASSSGRAGRFDTQYF.

The chain recombines TRBV14 with TRBJ2-5; perhaps TRBD1 as D (6 bases). The CDR3 consists of 15 residues. The germline V gene encodes CDR1 SGHDN and CDR2 FVKESK. V was trimmed by 0 bases and J by 2 bases, leaving 10 bases between them. The CDR3 DNA reads as TGTGCCAGCAGCCAAGAGACAGGCCTACAAGAGACCCAGTACTTC. Protein product: CASSQETGLQETQYF.

This clone was observed a single time. This CDR3 reads CASSLGGSGANVLTF. CDR3 nucleotide sequence: TGTGCCAGCAGCTTAGGGGGCTCTGGGGCCAACGTCCTGACTTTC. This chain joins TRBV2 and TRBJ2-6; D might be TRBD1 (6 bases). The germline gives CDR1 SNHLY, CDR2 FYNNEI. The CDR3 consists of 15 residues. Trimming shortened V by 6 bases and J by 0 bases, and 9 bases separated the two germline ends.

The genes are TRBV7-9 and TRBJ2-1; TRBD1 matches 8 bases. The V gene's germline CDR1 is SEHNR and CDR2 FQNEAQ (reference sequence). The CDR3 spans 14 residues. The V gene end was trimmed by 5 bases and the J gene end by 5 bases; junction bases not matched to a gene: 5. CDR3 protein: CASSPRQGNNEQFF. The DNA of the CDR3 is TGTGCCAGCAGCCCCAGACAGGGGAACAATGAGCAGTTCTTC.

The CDR3 bases are TGTGCCAGCTCGCCGTCGGGAGCGGATACGCAGTATTTT. Protein sequence: CASSPSGADTQYF. V and J are TRBV11-1 and TRBJ2-3, with D possibly matching TRBD2 (6 bases). The CDR3 covers 13 residues. The V gene lost 8 bases and the J gene lost 6 bases, with 15 bases spanning the gap. CDR1 and CDR2 (germline): SGHAT, FQDESV (reference sequence).

The chain joins TRBV7-2 to TRBJ2-3; D might be TRBD1 or TRBD2, each matching 5 bases. Per germline, CDR1 SGHTA and CDR2 FQGNSA. V was shortened by 1 base and J by 1 base, with 12 bases between the two germline ends. CDR3 length equals 16 residues. The CDR3 nucleotides are TGTGCCAGCAGCTTAGATAGCGCCAGGGGCACAGATACGCAGTATTTT. This gives the protein CASSLDSARGTDTQYF.

The rearrangement joins TRBV5-1 to TRBJ1-1, with TRBD1 identical over 9 bases. CDR1 and CDR2 from the germline V gene are SGHRS and YFSETQ. V gave up 1 base and J gave up 5 bases; unmatched junction bases: 6. The CDR3 length is 15 residues. DNA of the CDR3: TGCGCCAGCAGCTTGACGGACAGGGGAGGTACTGAAGCTTTCTTT. Its translation is CASSLTDRGGTEAFF.

The genes are TRBV27 and TRBJ2-7, with 8 bases that match TRBD1. The V and J ends lost 5 bases and 5 bases, in that order; junction bases with no gene match: 14. Germline CDR1 and CDR2: MNHEY and SMNVEV (reference sequence). The CDR3 runs 16 residues. This chain's CDR3 is CASSLHPQGALNEQYF. The CDR3 DNA follows: TGTGCCAGCAGTCTCCACCCCCAGGGGGCTTTGAACGAGCAGTACTTC.

The table lists this clone with a count of one. This rearrangement joins TRBV5-1 to TRBJ2-1; D possibly matches TRBD1 or TRBD2 (5 bases each). This CDR3 is 15 amino acids long. Germline values: CDR1 SGHRS, CDR2 YFSETQ. V lost 4 bases and J 8 bases, leaving 19 bases between the germline ends. CDR3 residues: CASSGTGPSGHEQFF. DNA of the CDR3: TGCGCCAGCAGCGGTACCGGGCCTTCGGGGCATGAGCAGTTCTTC.

The genes are TRBV7-2 and TRBJ1-2; D unresolved. Germline-derived CDR1 and CDR2 are SGHTA and FQGNSA. The germline V and J ends were trimmed by 5 bases and 0 bases, with 13 bases remaining between them. The CDR3 is 15 residues long. In DNA, the CDR3 is TGTGCCAGCAGCCACAGCCATTCAGCTAACTATGGCTACACCTTC. It codes for CASSHSHSANYGYTF.

V usage is TRBV15 and J usage is TRBJ2-7; 8 bases map to TRBD1. J was trimmed by 3 bases and V by 5 bases; bases with no gene match: 9. Looked up from germline, CDR1 is LNHNV and CDR2 is YYDKDF (reference sequence). The CDR3 covers 15 residues. The CDR3: CATSPIGGTGYEQYF. The CDR3 coding sequence is TGTGCCACCAGCCCAATAGGAGGGACAGGCTACGAGCAGTACTTC.

The gene calls are TRBV5-1 and TRBJ1-4; TRBD1 matches 7 bases. The V gene end was trimmed by 0 bases and the J gene end by 7 bases; junction bases not matched to a gene: 12. Germline V lookup: CDR1 SGHRS, CDR2 YFSETQ. The CDR3 is 17 residues long. This chain's CDR3 is CASSLGVLQGTGEKLFF. The DNA of the CDR3 is TGCGCCAGCAGCTTGGGGGTTTTACAGGGGACGGGTGAAAAACTGTTTTTT.

CDR3 in amino acids: CASSPETGLTNEKLFF. For the CDR3, the DNA is TGCGCCAGCAGCCCGGAAACAGGGTTAACTAATGAAAAACTGTTTTTT. The rearrangement links TRBV5-1 to TRBJ1-4, with D possibly TRBD1 on 6 matching bases. The CDR3 covers 16 residues. CDR1 and CDR2 from the germline V gene are SGHRS and YFSETQ. V dropped 4 bases and J dropped 1 base, with 14 bases sitting between them.

The chain recombines TRBV2 with TRBJ1-5; a weak D match, TRBD1 (5 bases). Germline V CDR1 and CDR2: SNHLY, FYNNEI. V was pared by 7 bases and J by 3 bases, with 16 bases between. CDR3 length equals 15 residues. For the CDR3, the DNA is TGTGCCAGCAATTTACCGGGACGTAACAATCAGCCCCAGCATTTT. Translating it yields CASNLPGRNNQPQHF.

The chain links TRBV4-3 to TRBJ2-1, with D possibly being TRBD2 (5 bases). The CDR3 covers 16 residues. Trimming removed 0 bases at V and 10 bases at J, with 19 bases between. The V gene's germline CDR1 is LGHNA and CDR2 YSLEER. In DNA form, the CDR3 reads TGCGCCAGCAGCCAAGATTTCGGGAACGGGTTCAGGGAGCAGTTCTTC. Residues: CASSQDFGNGFREQFF.

The chain combines TRBV9 with TRBJ2-6; D is perhaps TRBD2 (5 bases). The CDR3 extends over 16 amino acids. V lost 0 bases to trimming and J lost 0 bases, with 7 bases between them. Germline V gene lookup returns CDR1 SGDLS and CDR2 YYNGEE. The CDR3 sequence is CASSVAGYSGANVLTF. The CDR3 nucleotides read TGTGCCAGCAGCGTAGCGGGATACTCTGGGGCCAACGTCCTGACTTTC. The complete variable domain, with remaining parts taken from reference TRBV9 and TRBJ2-6, reads DSGVTQTPKHLITATGQRVTLRCSPRSGDLSVYWYQQSLDQGLQFLIQYYNGEERAKGNILERFSAQQFPDLHSELNLSSLELGDSALYFCASSVAGYSGANVLTFGAGSRLTVL.

The chain recombines TRBV4-3 with TRBJ2-1; 7 positions match TRBD2. With V trimmed by 0 bases and J by 7 bases, 6 bases remained unmatched. CDR1 is LGHNA, CDR2 YSLEER, per germline. The CDR3 runs to 15 residues. The CDR3: CASSQDPGLSNEQFF. The CDR3 coding sequence is TGCGCCAGCAGCCAAGATCCGGGACTATCGAATGAGCAGTTCTTC.

The rearrangement joins TRBV11-2 to TRBJ1-3, with D perhaps matching TRBD1 (6 bases). With 6 bases removed from V and 4 bases from J, the gap between germline ends came to 16 bases. This CDR3 has 15 amino acids. Germline V gene sequence: CDR1 SGHAT, CDR2 FQNNGV. The chain's CDR3 is CASRNGGQGGNTIYF. The CDR3 coding sequence is TGTGCCAGCAGGAACGGAGGGCAGGGGGGAAACACCATATATTTT. The whole variable domain, remainder taken from reference TRBV11-2 and TRBJ1-3, is EAGVAQSPRYKIIEKRQSVAFWCNPISGHATLYWYQQILGQGPKLLIQFQNNGVVDDSQLPKDRFSAERLKGVDSTLKIQPAKLEDSAVYLCASRNGGQGGNTIYFGEGSWLTVV.